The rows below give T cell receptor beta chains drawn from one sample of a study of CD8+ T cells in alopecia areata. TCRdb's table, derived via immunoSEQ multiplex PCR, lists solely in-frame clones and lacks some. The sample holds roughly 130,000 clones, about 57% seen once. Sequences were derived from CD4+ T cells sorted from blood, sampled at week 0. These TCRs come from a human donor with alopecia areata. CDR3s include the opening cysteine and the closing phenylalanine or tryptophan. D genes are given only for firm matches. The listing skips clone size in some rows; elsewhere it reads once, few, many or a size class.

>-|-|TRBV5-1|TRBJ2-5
TGCGCCAGCAGCCCGGGAATCCGGCAAGAGACCCAGTACTTC
CASSPGIRQETQYF
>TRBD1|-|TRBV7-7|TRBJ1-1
TGTGCCAGCTCAATGGACAGGGACACTGAAGCTTTCTTT
CASSMDRDTEAFF
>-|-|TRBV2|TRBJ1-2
TGTGCCAGCAGTGTAAGCTATGGCTACACCTTC
CASSVSYGYTF
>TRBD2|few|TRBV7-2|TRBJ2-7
TGTGCCAGCAGCTTAGCTGGCGGGAGCGCCTACGAGCAGTACTTC
CASSLAGGSAYEQYF
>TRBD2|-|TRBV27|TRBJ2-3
TGTGCCAGCAGTGGGCTAGCGGGGTACACAGATACGCAGTATTTT
CASSGLAGYTDTQYF
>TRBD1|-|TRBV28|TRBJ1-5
TGTGCCAGCAGTTTATCGGGGACAGGGGTTTATAGCAATCAGCCCCAGCATTTT
CASSLSGTGVYSNQPQHF
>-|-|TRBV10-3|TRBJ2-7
TGTGCCATCAGTGAGTCTACGGGTTCCTACGAGCAGTACTTC
CAISESTGSYEQYF
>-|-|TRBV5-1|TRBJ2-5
TGCGCCAGCAGCGGGGGGACAGACCAAGAGACCCAGTACTTC
CASSGGTDQETQYF
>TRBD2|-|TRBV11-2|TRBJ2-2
TGTGCCAGCAGCTTAGTGAGACTAGCTAACACCGGGGAGCTGTTTTTT
CASSLVRLANTGELFF
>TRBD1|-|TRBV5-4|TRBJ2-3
TGTGCCAGCAGCTTGCTGGACAGGGGGACAGGAGATACGCAGTATTTT
CASSLLDRGTGDTQYF
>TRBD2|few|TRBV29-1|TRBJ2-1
TGCAGCGTTGAGGGACTAGCGGGAGTTTGGTTGCAGTTCTTC
CSVEGLAGVWLQFF
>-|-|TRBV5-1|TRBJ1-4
TGCGCCAGCAGCCCAGGGGTGTTGACGACTAATGAAAAACTGTTTTTT
CASSPGVLTTNEKLFF
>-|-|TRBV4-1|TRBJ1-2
TGCGCCAGCAGCCAAGATGGACGGGGATTTAACTATGGCTACACCTTC
CASSQDGRGFNYGYTF
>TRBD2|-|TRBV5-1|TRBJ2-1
TGCGCCAGCAGCTTTCAGTCCAGCGGGGGGGCAATTGAGCAGTTCTTC
CASSFQSSGGAIEQFF
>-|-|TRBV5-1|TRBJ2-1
TGCGCCAGCAGCTTAACCCTACTCGGGAATGAGCAGTTCTTC
CASSLTLLGNEQFF
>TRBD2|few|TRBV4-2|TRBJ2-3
TGTGCCAGCAGCCCAGGGACTAGCGGGGGGCCGGTCTCAGATACGCAGTATTTT
CASSPGTSGGPVSDTQYF
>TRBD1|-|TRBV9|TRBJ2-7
TGTGCCAGCAGCGCGACAGGGAACAACTACGAGCAGTACTTC
CASSATGNNYEQYF
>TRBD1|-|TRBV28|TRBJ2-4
TGTGCCAGCAGTTTGTACGGACAGGGGCGACAGTACTTC
CASSLYGQGRQYF
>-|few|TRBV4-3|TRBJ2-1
TGCGCCAGCAGCCACTTAGACGATGAGCAGTTCTTC
CASSHLDDEQFF
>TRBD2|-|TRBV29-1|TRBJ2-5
TGCAGCGTCGGCGGGGGGAAAGAGACCCAGTACTTC
CSVGGGKETQYF
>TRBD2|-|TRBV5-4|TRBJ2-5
TGTGCCAGCAGCTCGACTAGCGGGGAAGAGACCCAGTACTTC
CASSSTSGEETQYF
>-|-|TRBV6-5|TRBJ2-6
TGTGCCTCCCGGGTTATGTCTGGGGCCAACGTCCTGACTTTC
CASRVMSGANVLTF
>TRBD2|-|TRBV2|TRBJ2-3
TGTGCCAGCAAAGGAGGGAGGGAAGATACGCAGTATTTT
CASKGGREDTQYF
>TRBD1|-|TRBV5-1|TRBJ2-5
TGCGCCAGCAGCTTGGGGGCTTCGGGACAGAGGGAGACCCAGTACTTC
CASSLGASGQRETQYF
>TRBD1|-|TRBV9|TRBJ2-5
TGTGCCAGCAGCGAAAGAACAGGGGCCCTGGGGGAGACCCAGTACTTC
CASSERTGALGETQYF
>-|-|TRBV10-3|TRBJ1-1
TGTGCCATCAGCCAAGGCCAGGGGCGGAACACTGAAGCTTTCTTT
CAISQGQGRNTEAFF
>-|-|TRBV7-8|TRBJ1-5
TGTGCCAGCAGCTTAGCGCTACGGAATAGCAATCAGCCCCAGCATTTT
CASSLALRNSNQPQHF
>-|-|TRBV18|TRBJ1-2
TGTGCCAGCTCAGCGGTGTCAGGGAACTATGGCTACACCTTC
CASSAVSGNYGYTF
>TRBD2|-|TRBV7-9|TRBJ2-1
TGTGCCAGCAGTCCGACTAGCGGGAAGAATGAGCAGTTCTTC
CASSPTSGKNEQFF
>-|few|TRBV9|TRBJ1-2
TGTGCCAGCAGCGTAGCTACGGCAAACTATGGCTACACCTTC
CASSVATANYGYTF
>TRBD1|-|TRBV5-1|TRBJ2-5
TGCGCCAGCAGCTTTGGACAGGGGGCGCGGGAGACCCAGTACTTC
CASSFGQGARETQYF
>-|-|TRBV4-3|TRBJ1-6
TGCGCCAGCAGCCAAGATCAGACCCGCTATAATTCACCCCTCCACTTT
CASSQDQTRYNSPLHF
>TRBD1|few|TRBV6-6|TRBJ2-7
TGTGCCAGCAGTACCGGGACAGGGGAATACGAGCAGTACTTC
CASSTGTGEYEQYF
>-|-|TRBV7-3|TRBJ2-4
TGTGCCAGCAGCTTATCCTACCTGGACATTCAGTACTTC
CASSLSYLDIQYF
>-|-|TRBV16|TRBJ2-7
TGTGCCAGCAGCCGTGGGCAGGGCTACGAGCAGTACTTC
CASSRGQGYEQYF
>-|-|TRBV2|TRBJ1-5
TGTGCCAGCAGCCCACCTGGTAGCAATCAGCCCCAGCATTTT
CASSPPGSNQPQHF
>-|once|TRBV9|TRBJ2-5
TGTGCCAGCAGTCTTAGCGCCCAAGAGACCCAGTACTTC
CASSLSAQETQYF
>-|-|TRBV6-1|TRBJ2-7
TGTGCCAGCAGTACCGGGACACTAAACTACGAGCAGTACTTC
CASSTGTLNYEQYF
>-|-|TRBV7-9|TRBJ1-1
TGTGCCAGCAGCGCGAAGGACGTCCAAGAAGCTTTCTTT
CASSAKDVQEAFF
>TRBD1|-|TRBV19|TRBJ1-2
TGTGCCAGTAGTATAGAAAGATCCGGCACAGGGGTCTATGGCTACACCTTC
CASSIERSGTGVYGYTF
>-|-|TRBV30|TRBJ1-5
TGTGCCTGGAGCATAAGACAGGATCAGCCCCAGCATTTT
CAWSIRQDQPQHF
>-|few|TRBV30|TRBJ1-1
TGTGCCTGGAGTGTAATCAGAGCTGAAGCTTTCTTT
CAWSVIRAEAFF
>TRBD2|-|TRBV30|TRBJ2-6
TGTGCCTGGAGTCTAGCGGGACTCAGCTCTGGGGCCAACGTCCTGACTTTC
CAWSLAGLSSGANVLTF
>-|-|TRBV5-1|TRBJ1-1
TGCGCCAGCAGCTTGAAGGGGGAGAACACTGAAGCTTTCTTT
CASSLKGENTEAFF
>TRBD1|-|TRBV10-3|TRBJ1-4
TGTGCCATCAGTGCGGGACAGGGTTCGAGTGAAAAACTGTTTTTT
CAISAGQGSSEKLFF
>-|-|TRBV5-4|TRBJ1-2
TGTGCCAGCAGCGCCCATGGGTATGGCTACACCTTC
CASSAHGYGYTF
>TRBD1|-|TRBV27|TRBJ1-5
TGTGCCAGCAGTTTATCGGGACAGGGTCTCTCTCAGCCCCAGCATTTT
CASSLSGQGLSQPQHF
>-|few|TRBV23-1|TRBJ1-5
TGCGCCAGCAGTCGGCCGGGCCCAAATCAGCCCCAGCATTTT
CASSRPGPNQPQHF